The rows below give T cell receptor beta chains drawn from one sample of a study of cytomegalovirus exposure and HLA in healthy donors. Using immunoSEQ multiplex PCR, the repertoire was profiled, and TCRdb retains in-frame clones only, with some absent. The sample gives approximately 190,000 clones, around 84% of which show up once; about 1.7% is in the top ten. Sequencing used PBMCs. These receptors were collected from a woman younger than 35 in good health and CMV-seronegative. The CDR3 runs from the conserved cysteine through the conserved F or W. Fields, in order: V gene, clone size, J gene, D gene, CDR3 protein, CDR3 DNA. A D gene is named only where the DNA matches it firmly. Size is omitted from some rows. Given values are once, few, many or a class for expanded clones.

>TRBV2|-|TRBJ2-7|-
CASSLTRDYEQYF
TGTGCCAGCAGTCTTACTAGGGACTACGAGCAGTACTTC
>TRBV7-8|-|TRBJ1-4|-
CASSLEWTHLTNEKLFF
TGTGCCAGCAGCTTAGAATGGACACATTTAACTAATGAAAAACTGTTTTTT
>TRBV28|-|TRBJ1-2|-
CASSLLTGGYTF
TGTGCCAGCAGTTTATTGACAGGTGGCTACACCTTC
>TRBV25-1|-|TRBJ2-7|-
CASISGTDSYEQYF
TGTGCCAGCATATCCGGGACTGACTCCTACGAGCAGTACTTC
>TRBV1|-|TRBJ2-5|-
CTSSQDSGTTGETQYF
TGCACCAGCAGCCAAGATTCCGGGACAACCGGAGAGACCCAGTACTTC
>TRBV5-1|-|TRBJ2-3|-
CASSPDRTSTDTQYF
TGCGCCAGCAGCCCCGACAGGACGTCCACAGATACGCAGTATTTT
>TRBV10-3|-|TRBJ2-2|TRBD1
CAISEYLLGQGATGELFF
TGTGCCATCAGTGAGTATCTCTTAGGACAGGGAGCGACCGGGGAGCTGTTTTTT
>TRBV9|few|TRBJ1-3|TRBD1
CASSVGWTGARAGNTIYF
TGTGCCAGCAGCGTCGGTTGGACAGGGGCTCGAGCTGGAAACACCATATATTTT
>TRBV28|-|TRBJ1-6|-
CASRGTGLPPSPLHF
TGTGCCAGCAGGGGAACGGGGTTGCCGCCTTCACCCCTCCACTTT
>TRBV27|-|TRBJ2-7|-
CASSLQSSVHEQYF
TGTGCCAGCAGTTTACAGTCTAGCGTCCACGAGCAGTACTTC
>TRBV2|few|TRBJ1-1|-
CASPAGGHGAEAFF
TGTGCCAGCCCGGCGGGGGGCCATGGAGCTGAAGCTTTCTTT
>TRBV7-2|-|TRBJ1-1|TRBD1
CASSPVGGMNTEAFF
TGTGCCAGCAGCCCGGTAGGGGGCATGAACACTGAAGCTTTCTTT
>TRBV5-8|-|TRBJ1-5|-
CASSLYGSGNQPQHF
TGTGCCAGCAGCTTGTACGGGTCGGGGAATCAGCCCCAGCATTTT
>TRBV11-2|-|TRBJ2-5|-
CASSSQETQYF
TGTGCCAGCTCCTCCCAAGAGACCCAGTACTTC
>TRBV27|-|TRBJ2-7|TRBD1
CASSPVATGNEQYF
TGTGCCAGCAGTCCAGTAGCGACAGGGAACGAGCAGTACTTC
>TRBV11-2|-|TRBJ2-1|-
CASSWAGSYNEQFF
TGTGCCAGCAGCTGGGCGGGCTCCTACAATGAGCAGTTCTTC
>TRBV6-6|-|TRBJ2-2|TRBD1
CASSSDRGTGELFF
TGTGCCAGCAGTTCTGACAGGGGCACCGGGGAGCTGTTTTTT
>TRBV6-1|-|TRBJ1-4|-
CASSEGGVWTDTTNEKLFF
TGTGCCAGCAGTGAAGGGGGGGTTTGGACCGATACAACTAATGAAAAACTGTTTTTT
>TRBV13|-|TRBJ2-1|TRBD2
CASSPGLAGNNEQFF
TGTGCCAGCAGCCCGGGACTAGCGGGGAACAATGAGCAGTTCTTC